Here is one TCR beta chain with its context. The CDR3 runs 14 residues. The V end lost 4 bases, the J end lost 3 bases, and 11 bases lay between the germline ends. Germline CDR1 and CDR2: SGHTA and FQGNSA. The data were produced by immunoSEQ multiplex PCR, yet TCRdb's version contains in-frame clones alone and is incomplete. The data hold approximately 150,000 clones, with just over 85% observed a single time. This sample is drawn from a study of control samples from healthy donors and cancer patients. This clonotype was obtained from a man in his late teens or twenties in good health. The J gene is TRBJ2-3, the V gene TRBV7-2; the D gene is possibly TRBD2 (5 bases). The sequencing sample was made of blood. The CDR3 region has the DNA TGTGCCAGCAGCTATATTCCGGGGACAGATACGCAGTATTTT. It translates to CASSYIPGTDTQYF.